These 14 T cell receptor beta chains were sequenced from one sample in a study of blood T cell repertoires in COVID-19. Measured with immunoSEQ multiplex PCR; TCRdb has only the in-frame clones, and not every one. The table shows 200,000 to 250,000 clones, with roughly 79% occurring only once. Material for sequencing was peripheral blood. The origin of the receptors is a woman of 80 years or more with acute or convalescent COVID-19.

The chain combines TRBV7-2 with TRBJ2-3, with 11 bases identical to TRBD2. CDR1 is SGHTA and CDR2 is FQGNSA in the germline V gene. Trimming took 0 bases from V and 2 from J; bases not matched to a gene: 10. This CDR3 spans 19 amino acids. Here the CDR3 reads CASSLANGASGRPTDTQYF. The CDR3 DNA is TGTGCCAGCAGCTTAGCTAACGGGGCTAGCGGGAGGCCCACAGATACGCAGTATTTT.

The rearrangement uses TRBV19 and TRBJ1-2; D might be TRBD1 (6 bases). Germline loops: CDR1 LNHDA, CDR2 SQIVND (reference sequence). The ends were cut back, 6 bases at V and 4 bases at J, with 15 bases in the middle. CDR3 size: 14 residues. Here the CDR3 reads CASSFRDIVYGYTF. In DNA, the CDR3 is TGTGCCAGTAGCTTCAGGGACATCGTCTATGGCTACACCTTC.

V gene TRBV7-6 combines with J gene TRBJ1-3; weak D call: TRBD1 (5 bases). The CDR3 contains 16 residues. Deletions cut 5 bases from V and 0 bases from J, with 14 bases between. Germline assignment: CDR1 SGHVS and CDR2 FNYEAQ. CDR3 nucleotides: TGTGCCAGCAGCCTACGACAGTCAAGCTCTGGAAACACCATATATTTT. Its protein product is CASSLRQSSSGNTIYF.

The CDR3: CASMKGLATETQYF. CDR3 nucleotide sequence: TGTGCCAGCATGAAGGGACTAGCGACGGAGACCCAGTACTTC. This chain uses TRBV6-5 with TRBJ2-5, with 10 bases identical to TRBD2. This CDR3 spans 14 amino acids. Trimming at V came to 7 bases and at J to 5 bases, leaving 7 bases not matched to a gene. Germline V gene lookup returns CDR1 MNHEY and CDR2 SVGAGI.

The CDR3 DNA reads as TGTGCCAGCAGTGAGGGGACAGGGGAGACCCAGTACTTC. As protein: CASSEGTGETQYF. The J gene is TRBJ2-5, the V gene TRBV2; 9 bases match TRBD1. The ends lost 3 bases at V and 5 bases at J; junction bases unmatched: 1. The CDR3 length is 13 residues. The germline V gene encodes CDR1 SNHLY and CDR2 FYNNEI.

V usage is TRBV7-3 and J usage is TRBJ2-5, with TRBD1 identical over 7 bases. This CDR3 is 15 amino acids long. Per germline, CDR1 SGHTA and CDR2 FQGTGA. Germline trimming cut 1 base from V and 2 bases from J; bases unmatched to any gene: 4. CDR3 loop: CASSLRPTGQETQYF. The CDR3 nucleotides read TGTGCCAGCAGCTTAAGACCGACAGGGCAAGAGACCCAGTACTTC. The variable domain in full, with the rest retrieved from reference TRBV7-3 and TRBJ2-5, is GAGVSQTPSNKVTEKGKYVELRCDPISGHTALYWYRQSLGQGPEFLIYFQGTGAADDSGLPNDRFFAVRPEGSVSTLKIQRTERGDSAVYLCASSLRPTGQETQYFGPGTRLLVL.

This chain joins TRBV6-2 or TRBV6-3 and TRBJ2-1, with a weak D call TRBD1 (6 bases). CDR1 is MNHEY, CDR2 SVGEGT, per germline. V lost 1 base and J lost 4, with 11 bases in between. The CDR3 sequence is 15 residues long. The CDR3 nucleotides are TGTGCCAGCAGTTACTTGGACAGACAATACAATGAGCAGTTCTTC. As protein: CASSYLDRQYNEQFF.

The J gene is TRBJ2-5, the V gene TRBV3-1 (or the pseudogene TRBV3-2), with TRBD1 identical over 8 bases. The V segment lost 6 bases and the J segment 5 bases; nucleotides outside the gene matches: 8. Germline V lookup: CDR1 LGHDT, CDR2 YNNKEL (reference sequence). CDR3 length: 14 residues. In DNA, the CDR3 is TGTGCCAGCAGTCCCAGGGGGCGTTGGGAGACCCAGTACTTC. It encodes CASSPRGRWETQYF.

J is TRBJ1-2 and V is TRBV5-1; tentative D call: TRBD1 (6 bases). The germline gives CDR1 SGHRS, CDR2 YFSETQ. This CDR3 has 17 amino acids. Deletions cut 4 bases from V and 2 bases from J, with 21 bases between. The CDR3 coding sequence is TGCGCCAGCAGCCCTATCCGAACCGGGACAAACAACTATGGCTACACCTTC. This translates into CASSPIRTGTNNYGYTF.

The rearrangement uses TRBV2 and TRBJ1-6; D gene unclear. Trimming left V 7 bases short and J 7 bases short, with 11 bases between. Germline-derived CDR1 and CDR2 are SNHLY and FYNNEI. This CDR3 has 13 residues. CDR3 nucleotides: TGTGCCAGCACCGACATAAAGAATTCACCCCTCCACTTT. Translation: CASTDIKNSPLHF.

This clone was counted a few times. The DNA of the CDR3 is TGCGCCAGCAGCCAACAGGGTTCTAATGAAAAACTGTTTTTT. This gives the protein CASSQQGSNEKLFF. The chain recombines TRBV4-3 with TRBJ1-4, with a weak D call TRBD1 (5 bases). V was clipped by 2 bases and J by 3 bases, with 7 bases between them. Germline lookup yields CDR1 LGHNA and CDR2 YSLEER. The CDR3 is 14 residues long.

This rearrangement joins TRBV9 to TRBJ1-2, with 9 bases fitting TRBD1. V dropped 3 bases and J dropped 8; count of bases not matched to a gene: 11. Germline assignment: CDR1 SGDLS and CDR2 YYNGEE. This CDR3 region has 15 residues. CDR3 loop: CASSATPGQGKGYTF. In DNA, the CDR3 is TGTGCCAGCAGCGCCACACCGGGACAGGGCAAGGGCTACACCTTC.

This chain joins TRBV4-2 and TRBJ2-7; 8 nucleotides line up with TRBD2. The CDR3 spans 17 residues. Germline lookup yields CDR1 LGHNA and CDR2 YNFKEQ. V was clipped by 2 bases and J by 3 bases; unmatched bases: 12. The CDR3 sequence is CASSQSRVSGSNYEQYF. In DNA, the CDR3 is TGTGCCAGCAGCCAAAGCAGGGTGAGCGGGAGTAACTACGAGCAGTACTTC.

The chain links TRBV6-2 or TRBV6-3 to TRBJ2-4; 15 bases match TRBD2. The trim removed 2 bases at V and 1 base at J, leaving 12 bases unmatched. From germline, CDR1 is MNHEY and CDR2 SVGEGT. The CDR3 contains 21 residues. CDR3 sequence reads: CASSYTILGLAGGRAKNIQYF. The CDR3 DNA sequence: TGTGCCAGCAGTTACACGATCTTAGGACTAGCGGGAGGGAGGGCCAAAAACATTCAGTACTTC.